This entry is about one TCR beta chain. The antigen remains undetermined. These data are taken from a study of T cells in localized non-small cell lung cancer. Findings and caveats of the study: Tumor trailed uninvolved adjacent lung in T cell clonality, which peaked there. Heterogeneity is still possible, as just one tumor region was sequenced.

Clones were read by immunoSEQ multiplex PCR, and TCRdb kept only the in-frame ones, dropping some. The sample contains roughly 50,000 clones, about 80% of which appear only once. CDR1 SGHRS and CDR2 YFSETQ come from the germline V gene. J lost 8 bases, V lost 7 bases, and 5 bases had no gene match. The CDR3 is 13 amino acids. This TCR came from a female donor over 55 with stage II squamous cell lung carcinoma. The sample here was peripheral blood, taken before any cancer treatment. The J gene is TRBJ1-4, the V gene TRBV5-1; 10 bases line up with TRBD1. CDR3 in amino acids: CASGGQGSEKLFF. CDR3 nucleotide sequence: TGCGCCAGCGGGGGACAGGGGTCGGAAAAACTGTTTTTT.